This T cell receptor (beta chain) was retrieved from a study of shared clonotypes between healthy human individuals. Clones were sequenced by immunoSEQ multiplex PCR, and TCRdb holds only the in-frame ones, with some missing. The sample lists some 2,500,000 clones, around 92% occurring once. In the case of this clone: Its specificity is unknown.

Overall study findings and caveats: Sequencing of the sorted subsets was shown by rarefaction to be incomplete despite large depth.

The junction had 13 bases not matched to a gene; V was cut back by 1 base and J by 2 bases. The CDR3 runs to 20 residues. Germline lookup yields CDR1 LNHNV and CDR2 YYDKDF (reference sequence). Sequenced sample: naive CD4+ T cells from PBMCs. Noted subset: CD45RA+ positively selected. The V and J genes are TRBV15 and TRBJ2-1; 11 bases are shared with TRBD2. The sequence derives from a man between 18 and 29 years old in good health. Some clones in this sample may be carry-over from other donors' samples. CDR3 nucleotide sequence: TGTGCCACCAGCAGAGGGGCGACTAGCGGGAAGGGATCCACCTACAATGAGCAGTTCTTC. It yields the protein CATSRGATSGKGSTYNEQFF.